The source of this T cell receptor (beta chain) is a study of T cell responses to AZD1222 COVID-19 vaccine. General study results and limits: White British ancestry dominated among donors, who included more females, and clonal diversity was possibly underestimated.

This CDR3 contains 16 residues. V lost 5 bases and J lost 3; bases outside the gene matches: 9. Germline CDR1 is MGHRA and CDR2 is YSYEKL. For this clone: The antigen is unknown.

Measured with immunoSEQ multiplex PCR; TCRdb has only the in-frame clones, and not every one. The sample records about 120,000 clones, 75% to 90% being singletons. This TCR came from an adult in good health. The chain recombines TRBV4-1 with TRBJ2-7; 11 bases line up with TRBD1. The sequencing here drew on peripheral blood, taken on day 0 of AZD1222 vaccination. This CDR3 reads CASSDIRGTGGYEQYF. CDR3 coding DNA: TGCGCCAGCAGCGACATACGGGGGACAGGGGGCTACGAGCAGTACTTC.